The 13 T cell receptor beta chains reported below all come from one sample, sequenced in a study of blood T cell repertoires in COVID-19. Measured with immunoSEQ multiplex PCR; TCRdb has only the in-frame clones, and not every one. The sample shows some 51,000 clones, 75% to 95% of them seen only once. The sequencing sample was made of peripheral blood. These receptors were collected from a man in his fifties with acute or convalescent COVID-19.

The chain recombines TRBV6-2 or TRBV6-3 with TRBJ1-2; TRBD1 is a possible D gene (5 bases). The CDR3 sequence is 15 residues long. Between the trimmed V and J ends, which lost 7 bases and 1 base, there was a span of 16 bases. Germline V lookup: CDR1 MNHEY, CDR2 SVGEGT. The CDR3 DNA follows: TGTGCCAGCACCCCATGGAGGGGACTTAACTATGGCTACACCTTC. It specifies CASTPWRGLNYGYTF.

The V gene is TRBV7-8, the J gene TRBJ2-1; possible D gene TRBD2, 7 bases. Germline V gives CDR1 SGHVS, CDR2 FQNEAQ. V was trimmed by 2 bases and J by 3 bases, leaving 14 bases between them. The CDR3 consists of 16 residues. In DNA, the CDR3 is TGTGCCAGCAGCTTAAGGGGGGGGGCCGTCTACAATGAGCAGTTCTTC. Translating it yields CASSLRGGAVYNEQFF.

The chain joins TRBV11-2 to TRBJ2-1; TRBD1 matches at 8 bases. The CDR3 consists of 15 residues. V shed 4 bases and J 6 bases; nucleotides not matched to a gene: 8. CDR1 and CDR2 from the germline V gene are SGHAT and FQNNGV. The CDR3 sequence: CASSSGQAGFNEQFF. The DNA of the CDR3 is TGTGCCAGCAGCTCGGGACAGGCTGGGTTCAATGAGCAGTTCTTC.

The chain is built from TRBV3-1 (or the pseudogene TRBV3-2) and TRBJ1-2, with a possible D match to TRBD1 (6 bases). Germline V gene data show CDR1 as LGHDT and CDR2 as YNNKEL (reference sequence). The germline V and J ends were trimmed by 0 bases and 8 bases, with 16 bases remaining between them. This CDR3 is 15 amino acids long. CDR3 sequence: CASSQEVRGREGYTF. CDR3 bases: TGTGCCAGCAGCCAAGAGGTCAGGGGCAGGGAAGGCTACACCTTC.

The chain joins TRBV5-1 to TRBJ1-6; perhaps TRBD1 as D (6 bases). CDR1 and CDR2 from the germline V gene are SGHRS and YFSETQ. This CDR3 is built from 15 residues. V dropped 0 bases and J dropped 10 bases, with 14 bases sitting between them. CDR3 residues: CASSLAETGFSPLHF. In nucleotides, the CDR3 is TGCGCCAGCAGCTTGGCTGAGACAGGTTTCTCACCCCTCCACTTT. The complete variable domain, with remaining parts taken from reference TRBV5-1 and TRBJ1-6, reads KAGVTQTPRYLIKTRGQQVTLSCSPISGHRSVSWYQQTPGQGLQFLFEYFSETQRNKGNFPGRFSGRQFSNSRSEMNVSTLELGDSALYLCASSLAETGFSPLHFGNGTRLTVT.

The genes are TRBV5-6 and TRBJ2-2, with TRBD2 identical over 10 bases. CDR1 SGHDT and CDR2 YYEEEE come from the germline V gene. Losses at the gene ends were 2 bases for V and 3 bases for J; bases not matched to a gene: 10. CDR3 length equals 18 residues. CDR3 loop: CASSFGLAGAWDTGELFF. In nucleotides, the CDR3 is TGTGCCAGCAGCTTTGGGCTAGCGGGGGCCTGGGACACCGGGGAGCTGTTTTTT. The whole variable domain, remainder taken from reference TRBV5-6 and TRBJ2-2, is DAGVTQSPTHLIKTRGQQVTLRCSPKSGHDTVSWYQQALGQGPQFIFQYYEEEERQRGNFPDRFSGHQFPNYSSELNVNALLLGDSALYLCASSFGLAGAWDTGELFFGEGSRLTVL.

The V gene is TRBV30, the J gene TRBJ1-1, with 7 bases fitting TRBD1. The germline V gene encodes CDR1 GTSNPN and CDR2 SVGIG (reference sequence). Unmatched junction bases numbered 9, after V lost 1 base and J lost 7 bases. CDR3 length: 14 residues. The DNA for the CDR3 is TGTGCCTGGAGTGCCCGGACAGGTTATTTTGAAGCTTTCTTT. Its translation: CAWSARTGYFEAFF.

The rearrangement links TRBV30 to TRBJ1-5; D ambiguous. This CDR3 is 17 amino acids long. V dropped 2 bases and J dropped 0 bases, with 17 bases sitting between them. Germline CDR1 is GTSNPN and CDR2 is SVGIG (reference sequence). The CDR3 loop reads CAWSPSRSDYSNQPQHF. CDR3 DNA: TGTGCCTGGAGTCCGTCGCGTAGCGACTATAGCAATCAGCCCCAGCATTTT.

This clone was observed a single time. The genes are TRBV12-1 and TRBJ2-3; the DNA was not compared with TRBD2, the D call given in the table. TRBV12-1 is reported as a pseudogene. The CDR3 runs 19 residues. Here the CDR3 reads CASSFDHGRKRGATDTQYF. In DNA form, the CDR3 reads TGTGCCAGCAGCTTCGACCATGGCAGGAAGCGGGGGGCGACAGATACGCAGTATTTT.

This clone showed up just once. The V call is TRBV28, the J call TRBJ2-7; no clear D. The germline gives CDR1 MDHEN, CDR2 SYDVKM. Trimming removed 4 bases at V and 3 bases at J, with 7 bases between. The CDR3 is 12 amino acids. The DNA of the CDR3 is TGTGCCAGCAGTTCGAGAATCTACGAGCAGTACTTC. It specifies CASSSRIYEQYF.

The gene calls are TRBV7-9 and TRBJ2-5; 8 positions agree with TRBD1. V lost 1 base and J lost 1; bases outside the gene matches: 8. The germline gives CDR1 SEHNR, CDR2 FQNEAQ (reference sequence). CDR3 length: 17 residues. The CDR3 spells CASSLGGRGHFQETQYF. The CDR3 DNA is TGTGCCAGCAGCTTAGGGGGCAGGGGGCACTTCCAAGAGACCCAGTACTTC.

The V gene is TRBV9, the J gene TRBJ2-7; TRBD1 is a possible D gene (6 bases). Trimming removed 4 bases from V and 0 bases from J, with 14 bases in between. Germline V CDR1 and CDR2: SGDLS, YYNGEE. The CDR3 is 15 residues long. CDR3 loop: CASSPRQDPSYEQYF. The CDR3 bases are TGTGCCAGCAGCCCCAGACAGGATCCCTCCTACGAGCAGTACTTC.

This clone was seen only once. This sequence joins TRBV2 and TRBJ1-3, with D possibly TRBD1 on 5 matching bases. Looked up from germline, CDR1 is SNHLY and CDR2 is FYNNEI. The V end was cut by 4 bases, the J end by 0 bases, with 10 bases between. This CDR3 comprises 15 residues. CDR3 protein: CASSVTASSGNTIYF. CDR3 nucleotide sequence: TGTGCCAGCAGTGTGACAGCGAGCTCTGGAAACACCATATATTTT.